Following are 18 T cell receptor beta chains from one sample sequenced in a study of blood T cells in healthy people across ages. A second PCR of roughly 7 to 11 cycles used a sample-barcoded 5' primer and a J-beta primer mix. A single record per CDR3 protein comes from TCRdb applying MiXCR to the 5' RACE reads. There are fewer than 1,000,000 distinct CDR3 sequences in the sample; 46% occur only once, and about a sixth lies in the top ten. Sequencing was performed on blood. The receptors originated from an elderly man in good health.

This clonotype turned up a few times. The genes are TRBV4-1 and TRBJ2-5; 14 bases match TRBD2. Per the germline V gene, CDR1 is MGHRA and CDR2 is YSYEKL. The CDR3 consists of 16 residues. V shed 3 bases and J 4 bases; nucleotides not matched to a gene: 4. The CDR3 DNA sequence: TGCGCCAGCAGCCAGGGGGGACTAGCGGGAGTAGAGACCCAGTACTTC. Translating gives CASSQGGLAGVETQYF.

This sequence joins TRBV27 and TRBJ2-4, with D possibly TRBD2 on 6 matching bases. The DNA end is a closer match to TRBJ2-7, so the J assignment may be wrong. The CDR3 runs 19 residues. Germline V gene sequence: CDR1 MNHEY, CDR2 SMNVEV (reference sequence). Here the CDR3 reads CASSLSFYSRDGLNYEQYF. The CDR3 nucleotides read TGTGCCAGCAGTTTATCGTTTTACTCCCGGGACGGACTAAACTACGAGCAGTACTTC.

The V and J genes are TRBV6-5 and TRBJ1-5, with 7 bases lining up with TRBD1. Trimming cost V 3 bases and J 6 bases; bases outside gene matches: 5. CDR1 is MNHEY, CDR2 SVGAGI, per germline. The CDR3 runs to 14 residues. The CDR3 coding sequence is TGTGCCAGCAGTTATAAGGGGGCCGGTCAGCCCCAGCATTTT. Its translation: CASSYKGAGQPQHF.

The rearrangement uses TRBV30 and TRBJ2-1; 8 nucleotides agree with TRBD1. The CDR3 length is 13 residues. Germline V gene data show CDR1 as GTSNPN and CDR2 as SVGIG (reference sequence). Trimming at V came to 3 bases and at J to 5 bases, leaving 3 bases not matched to a gene. The CDR3 DNA follows: TGTGCCTGGAGCCACAGGGGGGACAATGAGCAGTTCTTC. This translates into CAWSHRGDNEQFF.

This clonotype has at least ten counts. The V call is TRBV20-1, the J call TRBJ1-2; D is undetermined. V lost 0 bases to trimming and J lost 2 bases, with 13 bases between them. Germline CDR1 and CDR2: DFQATT and SNEGSKA (reference sequence). This CDR3 has 15 residues. CDR3 DNA: TGCAGTGCTAGAGATAGCGCAGTTTCAAACTATGGCTACACCTTC. Translated: CSARDSAVSNYGYTF.

V gene TRBV24-1 combines with J gene TRBJ2-5; D not resolved. This CDR3 comprises 15 residues. The germline V and J ends were trimmed by 3 bases and 1 base, with 11 bases remaining between them. Per germline, CDR1 KGHDR and CDR2 SFDVKD. For the CDR3, the DNA is TGTGCCACCAGTGATCACCGATGGGGCCAAGAGACCCAGTACTTC. Translated, it gives CATSDHRWGQETQYF.

The CDR3 coding sequence is TGTGCCAGCACGGAGACTCCAGGGGAAAAACTGTTTTTT. Its translation is CASTETPGEKLFF. This chain uses TRBV2 with TRBJ1-4; a possible D gene is TRBD1 (5 bases). V was cut by 7 bases and J by 8 bases, with 14 bases left in between. The CDR3 is 13 amino acids. Germline V lookup: CDR1 SNHLY, CDR2 FYNNEI. The variable domain in full, completed from reference TRBV2 and TRBJ1-4, reads EPEVTQTPSHQVTQMGQEVILRCVPISNHLYFYWYRQILGQKVEFLVSFYNNEISEKSEIFDDQFSVERPDGSNFTLKIRSTKLEDSAMYFCASTETPGEKLFFGSGTQLSVL.

The count of this clonotype is one. The chain has TRBV6-1 and TRBJ2-5; 14 nucleotides line up with TRBD2. The CDR3 is 18 amino acids. Germline assignment: CDR1 MNHNS and CDR2 SASEGT. J lost 3 bases, V lost 3 bases, and 9 bases had no gene match. CDR3 in DNA: TGTGCCAGCAGTGAGGGGACTAGCGGGAGCCCCGTTGAAGAGACCCAGTACTTC. It is translated as CASSEGTSGSPVEETQYF.

In its sample, this clonotype was seen a few times. The chain's CDR3 is CASSSRGRGNEKLFF. In nucleotides, the CDR3 is TGTGCCAGCAGCTCCCGAGGACGGGGCAATGAAAAACTGTTTTTT. This chain joins TRBV9 and TRBJ1-4; TRBD1 might be the D (5 bases). V lost 4 bases and J lost 5, with 15 bases in between. The CDR3 consists of 15 residues. From germline, CDR1 is SGDLS and CDR2 YYNGEE.

The chain has TRBV5-5 and TRBJ2-5, with TRBD1 as a possible D gene (6 bases). The CDR3 loop spans 15 amino acids. Germline CDR1 SGHKS, CDR2 YYEKEE (reference sequence). V shed 4 bases and J shed 2 bases, with 15 bases lying between them. The CDR3 loop is CASSHLQGPQETQYF. The CDR3 nucleotides are TGTGCCAGCAGCCATTTACAGGGCCCGCAAGAGACCCAGTACTTC.

On this clonotype itself: The junction does not match germline at one end; this may be a read error. V gene TRBV20-1 combines with J gene TRBJ2-5; 11 bases align to TRBD2. The end of the DNA aligns better with TRBJ2-7, so the J call may be wrong. Germline values: CDR1 DFQATT, CDR2 SNEGSKA (reference sequence). The CDR3 spans 16 residues. The CDR3 sequence: CNARLGLAVPGGEQYF. In DNA form, the CDR3 reads TGCAATGCTAGACTGGGACTAGCGGTGCCCGGGGGCGAGCAGTACTTC.

About this clonotype: One end of the junction does not line up with germline, which may come from a read error. J is TRBJ2-5 and V is TRBV20-1; 8 bases are a match to TRBD2. The length of the CDR3 is 13 residues. The V gene's germline CDR1 is DFQATT and CDR2 SNEGSKA (reference sequence). CDR3 in amino acids: CSARGLVDETRYF. In nucleotides, the CDR3 is TGCAGTGCTCGGGGACTAGTAGATGAGACCCGGTACTTC.

The rearrangement joins TRBV28 to TRBJ2-3; perhaps TRBD1 as D (6 bases). CDR3 size: 15 residues. Trimming took 6 bases from V and 4 from J, leaving 17 bases between them. CDR1 is MDHEN and CDR2 is SYDVKM in the germline V gene. This chain's CDR3 is CASSAQGHRPDTQYF. The CDR3 coding sequence is TGTGCCAGCAGCGCCCAGGGACATCGGCCAGATACGCAGTATTTT.

This clonotype was picked up a small number of times. V gene TRBV6-4 combines with J gene TRBJ1-1, with D unclear. CDR1 is MRHNA and CDR2 is SNTAGT in the germline V gene. V lost 3 bases and J 1 base, leaving 9 bases between the germline ends. This CDR3 comprises 14 residues. This CDR3 is CASSERGGNTEAFF. As DNA, the CDR3 is TGTGCCAGCAGTGAGCGTGGTGGGAACACTGAAGCTTTCTTT.

This clonotype was seen only a few times. V and J are TRBV2 and TRBJ1-1; D is perhaps TRBD1 (5 bases). The CDR3 covers 14 residues. The V gene's germline CDR1 is SNHLY and CDR2 FYNNEI. Trimming stripped 9 bases from V and 5 bases from J, with 19 bases between. The CDR3, as DNA: TGTGCCAGAGGGTCCGCGCCTCGGGGGACTGAAGCTTTCTTT. Encoded protein: CARGSAPRGTEAFF.

In DNA, the CDR3 is TGTGCCAGCAGTTTCGTGGGGCCTGAGCAGTACTTC. Translation gives CASSFVGPEQYF. The chain employs TRBV12-3 or TRBV12-4 and TRBJ2-5; perhaps TRBD1 as D (5 bases). Trimming cost V 3 bases and J 11 bases, with 13 bases left between them. This CDR3 contains 12 residues.

The chain carries TRBV12-3 or TRBV12-4 and TRBJ1-4; D ambiguous. V was cut by 8 bases and J by 3 bases, with 7 bases left in between. The CDR3 consists of 12 residues. As DNA, the CDR3 is TGTGCCAGCGGCGTGGCTAATGAAAAACTGTTTTTT. It translates to CASGVANEKLFF.

This chain connects TRBV29-1 to TRBJ2-7; D is uncertain. Germline CDR1 reads SQVTM; CDR2 reads ANQGSEA. This CDR3 comprises 12 residues. Between the trimmed V and J ends, which lost 4 bases and 0 bases, there was a span of 7 bases. CDR3 DNA sequence: TGCAGCGTTGTCGCCCACTCCTACGAGCAGTACTTC. This codes for CSVVAHSYEQYF.